These 21 T cell receptor beta chains came from one sample sequenced in a study of blood T cell repertoires in COVID-19. Assay used: immunoSEQ multiplex PCR; TCRdb lists only in-frame clones, some missing. Of roughly 230,000 clones listed, 90% are singletons. Sequencing was carried out using peripheral blood. Source of these receptors: a woman aged 55-70 years with COVID-19, enrolled during active disease.

The chain employs TRBV5-8 and TRBJ1-1; tentative D call: TRBD1 (5 bases). V lost 5 bases to trimming and J lost 1 base, with 15 bases between them. This CDR3 comprises 15 residues. Germline V gene sequence: CDR1 SGHTS, CDR2 YDEGEE. CDR3 DNA: TGTGCCAGCAGACAACGACAGATAGCGAACACTGAAGCTTTCTTT. Protein: CASRQRQIANTEAFF.

This chain uses TRBV7-2 with TRBJ2-7; 11 bases align to TRBD2. Looked up from germline, CDR1 is SGHTA and CDR2 is FQGNSA. V dropped 5 bases and J dropped 7; count of bases not matched to a gene: 1. The CDR3 extends over 12 amino acids. For the CDR3, the DNA is TGTGCCAGCAGCGGGACTAGCGGTGAGCAGTACTTC. As protein: CASSGTSGEQYF.

This clone was detected only once. The V call is TRBV5-1, the J call TRBJ2-7; 9 bases match TRBD2. With V trimmed by 4 bases and J by 7 bases, 12 bases remained unmatched. CDR3 length: 15 amino acids. CDR1 is SGHRS and CDR2 is YFSETQ in the germline V gene. The CDR3 region is CASSPTTSGGWEQYF. The CDR3 bases are TGCGCCAGCAGCCCCACTACCAGCGGGGGGTGGGAGCAGTACTTC.

The chain recombines TRBV6-5 with TRBJ1-1; 7 nucleotides align to TRBD1. Looked up from germline, CDR1 is MNHEY and CDR2 is SVGAGI. The V segment lost 7 bases and the J segment 1 base; nucleotides outside the gene matches: 3. The CDR3 has 13 residues. The DNA of the CDR3 is TGTGCCAGCAACAGGGGCCAGAACACTGAAGCTTTCTTT. Encoded protein: CASNRGQNTEAFF.

The chain couples TRBV7-3 to TRBJ1-4; 8 bases line up with TRBD1. Germline V gene lookup returns CDR1 SGHTA and CDR2 FQGTGA. This CDR3 has 13 amino acids. The V segment lost 5 bases and the J segment 7 bases; nucleotides outside the gene matches: 3. Here the CDR3 DNA reads TGTGCCAGCAGCGCAGGACAGGGTGAAAAACTGTTTTTT. It translates to CASSAGQGEKLFF.

The chain has TRBV9 and TRBJ1-3; TRBD1 might be the D (6 bases). From germline, CDR1 is SGDLS and CDR2 YYNGEE. CDR3 length equals 14 residues. The V end was cut by 4 bases, the J end by 5 bases, with 13 bases between. CDR3 coding DNA: TGTGCCAGCAGCACAATGGGGGCAAGAAACACCATATATTTT. It encodes CASSTMGARNTIYF.

The rearrangement joins TRBV6-5 to TRBJ1-5, with D tentatively TRBD1 (6 bases). The CDR3 runs 15 residues. Germline CDR1 is MNHEY and CDR2 is SVGAGI. The V and J ends lost 7 bases and 4 bases respectively, with 17 bases between them. The CDR3, as DNA: TGTGCCAGCACCCCCTCGGGCAGGGGAAATCAGCCCCAGCATTTT. Translated: CASTPSGRGNQPQHF.

The chain employs TRBV3-1 (or the pseudogene TRBV3-2) and TRBJ1-2; 8 bases align to TRBD1. The CDR3 is 16 residues long. Germline CDR1 and CDR2: LGHDT and YNNKEL (reference sequence). V shed 0 bases, J shed 2 bases, and the junction held 5 bases outside the gene matches. CDR3: CASSQDSTGGNYGYTF. The CDR3 DNA is TGTGCCAGCAGCCAAGATTCAACAGGGGGAAACTATGGCTACACCTTC.

J is TRBJ1-1 and V is TRBV7-2; 7 bases align to TRBD1. The junction had 7 bases not matched to a gene; V was cut back by 5 bases and J by 1 base. The CDR3 is 15 residues long. CDR1 SGHTA and CDR2 FQGNSA come from the germline V gene. The CDR3 here is CASSMTGLGNTEAFF. DNA for the CDR3: TGTGCCAGCAGCATGACAGGGTTAGGGAACACTGAAGCTTTCTTT. Full variable domain (rest looked up from reference TRBV7-2 and TRBJ1-1): GAGVSQSPSNKVTEKGKDVELRCDPISGHTALYWYRQSLGQGLEFLIYFQGNSAPDKSGLPSDRFSAERTGGSVSTLTIQRTQQEDSAVYLCASSMTGLGNTEAFFGQGTRLTVV.

This rearrangement joins TRBV30 to TRBJ2-3, with 9 bases identical to TRBD2. The CDR3 has 15 amino acids. Germline V gene sequence: CDR1 GTSNPN, CDR2 SVGIG (reference sequence). J gave up 3 bases and V 0 bases, and 4 bases lay outside the gene matches. CDR3 residues: CAWSVTGLATDTQYF. As DNA, the CDR3 is TGTGCCTGGAGTGTTACTGGACTAGCGACAGATACGCAGTATTTT.

The chain combines TRBV10-1 with TRBJ1-5; the match to TRBD1 covers 9 bases. The V gene end was trimmed by 11 bases and the J gene end by 0 bases; junction bases not matched to a gene: 14. Looked up from germline, CDR1 is WNHNN and CDR2 is SYGVQD (reference sequence). The CDR3 covers 17 residues. CDR3 loop: CAGDLGQGQGSNQPQHF. CDR3 in DNA: TGCGCCGGGGACCTCGGACAGGGGCAGGGTAGCAATCAGCCCCAGCATTTT.

This clone was seen a single time. V is TRBV6-5 and J is TRBJ1-5, with a weak D call TRBD1 (5 bases). The germline V and J ends were trimmed by 11 bases and 5 bases, with 7 bases remaining between them. This CDR3 region has 10 residues. Germline lookup yields CDR1 MNHEY and CDR2 SVGAGI. CDR3 region: CALGDQPQHF. For the CDR3, the DNA is TGTGCCTTAGGGGATCAGCCCCAGCATTTT.

This chain connects TRBV10-3 to TRBJ1-1; tentatively, D is TRBD1 (5 bases). CDR1 ENHRY and CDR2 SYGVKD come from the germline V gene. The CDR3 is 12 residues long. V dropped 10 bases and J dropped 5 bases, with 14 bases sitting between them. The CDR3 DNA is TGTGCCACGCACCGGGGGGGGACTGAAGCTTTCTTT. It encodes CATHRGGTEAFF.

This chain joins TRBV4-1 and TRBJ1-1; 7 bases are a match to TRBD1. From germline, CDR1 is MGHRA and CDR2 YSYEKL. V lost 3 bases and J lost 7; bases outside the gene matches: 2. The length of the CDR3 is 12 residues. CDR3 coding DNA: TGCGCCAGCAGCCACAGGGGGAGTGAAGCTTTCTTT. As protein: CASSHRGSEAFF.

The J gene is TRBJ1-5, the V gene TRBV7-9, with 9 bases aligning to TRBD1. The CDR3 loop spans 15 amino acids. The germline CDR1 and CDR2 sequences are SEHNR and FQNEAQ (reference sequence). The J segment lost 3 bases and the V segment lost 4 bases, leaving 4 bases of the junction unmatched. This CDR3 is CASSSDRGYNQPQHF. CDR3 in DNA: TGTGCCAGCAGCTCGGACAGGGGTTACAATCAGCCCCAGCATTTT.

The rearrangement links TRBV5-4 to TRBJ2-3, with D possibly TRBD2 on 5 matching bases. The V gene's germline CDR1 is SGHNT and CDR2 YYREEE (reference sequence). V shed 1 base and J shed 0 bases, with 12 bases lying between them. CDR3 length: 16 residues. The chain's CDR3 is CASSLRRLTSTDTQYF. The CDR3 nucleotides are TGTGCCAGCAGCTTGAGGAGGTTGACTAGCACAGATACGCAGTATTTT.

The chain links TRBV7-2 to TRBJ1-4, with D perhaps matching TRBD1 (5 bases). The germline gives CDR1 SGHTA, CDR2 FQGNSA. Trimming took 1 base from V and 0 from J, leaving 6 bases between them. This CDR3 comprises 15 residues. The CDR3 here is CASSLVGATNEKLFF. DNA of the CDR3: TGTGCCAGCAGCTTAGTAGGGGCAACTAATGAAAAACTGTTTTTT.

The chain links TRBV28 to TRBJ1-2; 7 bases agree with TRBD1. With 4 bases clipped from V and 4 bases from J, the junction kept 3 bases outside the gene matches. CDR1 and CDR2 (germline): MDHEN, SYDVKM. This CDR3 is built from 13 residues. The DNA of the CDR3 is TGTGCCAGCAGTTCCGGGACAGTCTATGGCTACACCTTC. Protein product: CASSSGTVYGYTF.

V is TRBV5-5 and J is TRBJ1-2; 10 nucleotides agree with TRBD1. This CDR3 is built from 15 residues. Losses at the gene ends were 3 bases for V and 8 bases for J; bases not matched to a gene: 10. Germline V CDR1 and CDR2: SGHKS, YYEKEE (reference sequence). The CDR3 protein is CASSYPGQGRGGYTF. CDR3 DNA: TGTGCCAGCAGCTATCCGGGACAGGGGCGAGGAGGCTACACCTTC.

The chain links TRBV6-5 to TRBJ1-2; D ambiguous. Germline-derived CDR1 and CDR2 are MNHEY and SVGAGI. The CDR3 runs to 15 residues. V lost 4 bases to trimming and J lost 8 bases, with 20 bases between them. The DNA of the CDR3 is TGTGCCAGCAGTTTACTGGCGGGCTCCTCCGGGGGCTACACCTTC. It translates to CASSLLAGSSGGYTF.

V usage is TRBV9 and J usage is TRBJ2-7; 7 bases align to TRBD2. CDR1 and CDR2 from the germline V gene are SGDLS and YYNGEE. CDR3 length: 14 residues. J lost 7 bases, V lost 3 bases, and 10 bases had no gene match. CDR3 DNA: TGTGCCAGCAGCGATACATGGGCCGGGGGGGAGCAGTACTTC. Its protein product is CASSDTWAGGEQYF.